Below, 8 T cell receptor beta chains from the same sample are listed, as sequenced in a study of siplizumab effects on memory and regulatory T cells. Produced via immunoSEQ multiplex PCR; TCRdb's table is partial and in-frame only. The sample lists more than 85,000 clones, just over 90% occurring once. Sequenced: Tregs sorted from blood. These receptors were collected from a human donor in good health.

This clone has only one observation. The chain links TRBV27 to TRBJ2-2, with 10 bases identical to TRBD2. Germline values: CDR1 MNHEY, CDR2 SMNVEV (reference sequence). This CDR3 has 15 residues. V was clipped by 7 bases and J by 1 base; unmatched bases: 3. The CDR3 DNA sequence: TGTGCCAGCAAATTAGCGGGAGGGAACACCGGGGAGCTGTTTTTT. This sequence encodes CASKLAGGNTGELFF.

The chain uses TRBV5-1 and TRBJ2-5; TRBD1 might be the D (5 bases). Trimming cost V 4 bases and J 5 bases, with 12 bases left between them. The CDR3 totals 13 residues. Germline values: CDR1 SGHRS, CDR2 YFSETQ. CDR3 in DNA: TGCGCCAGCAGCCTGGACATGGGGGAGACCCAGTACTTC. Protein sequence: CASSLDMGETQYF.

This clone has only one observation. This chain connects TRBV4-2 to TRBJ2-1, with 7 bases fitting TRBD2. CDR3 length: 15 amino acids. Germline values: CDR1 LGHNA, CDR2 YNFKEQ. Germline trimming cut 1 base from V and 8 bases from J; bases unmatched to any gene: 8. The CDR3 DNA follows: TGTGCCAGCAGCCAAGGGGGCGGGAGTGGGTATGAGCAGTTCTTC. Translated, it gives CASSQGGGSGYEQFF.

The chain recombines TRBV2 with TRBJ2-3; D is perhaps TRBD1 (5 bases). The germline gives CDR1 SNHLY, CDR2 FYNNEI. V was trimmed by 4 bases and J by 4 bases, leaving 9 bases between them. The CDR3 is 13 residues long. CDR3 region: CASSGQGPDTQYF. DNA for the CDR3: TGTGCCAGCAGTGGTCAGGGCCCAGATACGCAGTATTTT.

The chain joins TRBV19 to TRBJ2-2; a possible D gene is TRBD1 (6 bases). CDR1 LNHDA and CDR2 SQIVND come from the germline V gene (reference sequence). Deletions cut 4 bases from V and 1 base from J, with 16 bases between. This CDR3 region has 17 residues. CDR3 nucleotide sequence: TGTGCCAGTAGTACGCCCCCGGGCAGGGGGAACACCGGGGAGCTGTTTTTT. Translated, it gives CASSTPPGRGNTGELFF.

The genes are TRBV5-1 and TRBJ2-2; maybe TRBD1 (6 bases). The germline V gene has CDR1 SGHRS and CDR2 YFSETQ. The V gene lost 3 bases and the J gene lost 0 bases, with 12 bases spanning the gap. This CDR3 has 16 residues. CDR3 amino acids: CASSSDRQSNTGELFF. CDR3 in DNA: TGCGCCAGCAGCTCTGACAGGCAATCGAACACCGGGGAGCTGTTTTTT. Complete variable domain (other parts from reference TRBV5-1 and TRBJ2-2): KAGVTQTPRYLIKTRGQQVTLSCSPISGHRSVSWYQQTPGQGLQFLFEYFSETQRNKGNFPGRFSGRQFSNSRSEMNVSTLELGDSALYLCASSSDRQSNTGELFFGEGSRLTVL.

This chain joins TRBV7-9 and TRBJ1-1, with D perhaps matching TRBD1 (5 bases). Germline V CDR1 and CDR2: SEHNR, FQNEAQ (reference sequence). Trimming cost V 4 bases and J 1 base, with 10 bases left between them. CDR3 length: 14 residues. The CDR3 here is CASSWGLTNTEAFF. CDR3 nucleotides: TGTGCCAGCAGCTGGGGACTTACGAACACTGAAGCTTTCTTT. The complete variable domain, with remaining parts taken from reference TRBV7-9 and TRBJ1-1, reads DTGVSQNPRHKITKRGQNVTFRCDPISEHNRLYWYRQTLGQGPEFLTYFQNEAQLEKSRLLSDRFSAERPKGSFSTLEIQRTEQGDSAMYLCASSWGLTNTEAFFGQGTRLTVV.

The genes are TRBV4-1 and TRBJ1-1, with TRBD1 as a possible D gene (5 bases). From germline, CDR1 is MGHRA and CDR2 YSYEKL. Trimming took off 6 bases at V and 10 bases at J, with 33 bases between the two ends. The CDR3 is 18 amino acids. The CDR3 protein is CASSPSGFQGKGRQIAFF. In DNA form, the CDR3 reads TGCGCCAGCAGTCCTTCGGGGTTCCAGGGAAAAGGGCGTCAGATAGCTTTCTTT.